Listed below are T cell receptor beta chains from one sample, sequenced in a study of monozygotic twins with cystic fibrosis. The assay was immunoSEQ multiplex PCR, and TCRdb's table has in-frame clones only and misses some. The table has about 22,000 clones, approximately 90% seen once. Sequences were obtained from blood. The source of these receptors is a woman aged 25 to 45 with cystic fibrosis. CDR3s include the opening cysteine and the closing phenylalanine or tryptophan. The order of the fields is J gene, D gene, V gene, clone size, CDR3 protein, CDR3 DNA. A D gene is named only where the DNA matches it firmly. Not all rows give a size; the values are once, few, many and, for expanded clones, a class.

>TRBJ2-3|.|TRBV12-5|.
CASGPGTGSTDTQYF
TGTGCTAGTGGTCCCGGGACTGGAAGCACAGATACGCAGTATTTT
>TRBJ1-5|.|TRBV6-1|.
CASSEPRGPPGGNQPQHF
TGTGCCAGCAGTGAACCCCGGGGGCCTCCCGGGGGCAATCAGCCCCAGCATTTT
>TRBJ1-6|.|TRBV9|.
CASSLGQYLNSPLHF
TGTGCCAGCAGCCTCGGACAGTACCTTAATTCACCCCTCCACTTT
>TRBJ1-6|.|TRBV6-4|.
CASSDSIGQSSYNSPLHF
TGTGCCAGCAGTGACTCGATAGGACAGAGCTCCTATAATTCACCCCTCCACTTT
>TRBJ2-1|TRBD1|TRBV29-1|.
CSVGQGAGDEQFF
TGCAGCGTGGGACAGGGCGCCGGGGATGAGCAGTTCTTC
>TRBJ1-5|.|TRBV4-1|.
CASSQDTAGVQHF
TGCGCCAGCAGCCAAGATACTGCAGGGGTCCAGCATTTT
>TRBJ2-3|.|TRBV20-1|.
CSARDTPKLYF
TGCAGTGCTAGAGATACACCCAAGTTGTATTTT
>TRBJ2-1|.|TRBV9|.
CASSVAPASNEQFF
TGTGCCAGCAGCGTGGCCCCAGCTAGCAATGAGCAGTTCTTC
>TRBJ1-2|.|TRBV4-1|few
CASSPGRSNYGYTF
TGCGCCAGCAGCCCGGGACGCTCTAACTATGGCTACACCTTC
>TRBJ2-5|TRBD2|TRBV9|.
CASSISGGALETQYF
TGTGCCAGCAGCATTAGCGGGGGGGCCTTAGAGACCCAGTACTTC
>TRBJ1-4|.|TRBV30|.
CAWSVGRGVEKLFF
TGTGCCTGGAGTGTGGGGAGGGGGGTTGAAAAACTGTTTTTT
>TRBJ1-1|.|TRBV7-9|few
CASSWEGVGTEAFF
TGTGCCAGCAGCTGGGAAGGGGTGGGCACTGAAGCTTTCTTT
>TRBJ2-5|.|TRBV5-1|.
CASSFGARGEETQYF
TGCGCCAGCAGCTTTGGGGCTAGGGGTGAAGAGACCCAGTACTTC
>TRBJ1-2|.|TRBV7-8|.
CASSYQTGNYGYTF
TGTGCCAGCAGTTACCAGACAGGCAACTATGGCTACACCTTC
>TRBJ2-3|TRBD2|TRBV7-2|.
CASSLGVGGGTDTQYF
TGTGCCAGCAGCTTAGGAGTCGGGGGGGGCACAGATACGCAGTATTTT
>TRBJ2-5|.|TRBV10-2|.
CASSEYRVAQETQYF
TGCGCCAGCAGTGAGTATCGTGTAGCTCAAGAGACCCAGTACTTC
>TRBJ1-2|.|TRBV7-8|.
CASSLEATVYGYTF
TGTGCCAGCAGCTTAGAGGCGACAGTCTATGGCTACACCTTC
>TRBJ1-4|TRBD1|TRBV29-1|.
CSAEGARDEKLFF
TGCAGCGCCGAGGGGGCGCGGGATGAAAAACTGTTTTTT
>TRBJ1-1|TRBD1|TRBV6-6|.
CASSYSRQGVTEAFF
TGTGCCAGCAGTTACTCGAGACAGGGAGTGACTGAAGCTTTCTTT
>TRBJ2-6|TRBD1|TRBV5-1|.
CASSPTGVGSGANVLTF
TGCGCCAGCAGCCCGACAGGGGTCGGATCTGGGGCCAACGTCCTGACTTTC
>TRBJ2-6|.|TRBV25-1|.
CASSDGKGGSGANVLTF
TGTGCCAGCAGTGATGGTAAGGGGGGCTCAGGGGCCAACGTCCTGACTTTC
>TRBJ2-5|TRBD2|TRBV5-6|.
CASSWGWTSGAQETQYF
TGTGCCAGCAGCTGGGGCTGGACTAGCGGAGCTCAAGAGACCCAGTACTTC
>TRBJ1-3|.|TRBV2|.
CASRVSGNTIYF
TGTGCCAGCAGGGTCTCTGGAAACACCATATATTTT
>TRBJ1-5|.|TRBV28|.
CASSGGGQPQHF
TGTGCCAGCAGTGGAGGGGGTCAGCCCCAGCATTTT
>TRBJ1-1|.|TRBV27|.
CASSLSVNTEAFF
TGTGCCAGCAGTTTATCAGTGAACACTGAAGCTTTCTTT
>TRBJ1-2|TRBD1|TRBV19|.
CASRVPGQGDGYTF
TGTGCCAGTAGGGTCCCTGGACAGGGGGATGGCTACACCTTC
>TRBJ1-2|TRBD1|TRBV2|.
CASSVDRDYYGYTF
TGTGCCAGCAGTGTCGACAGGGATTACTATGGCTACACCTTC